The sample holds a few counts of the clone carrying this T cell receptor beta chain. Sequencing involved patients with CD8+CD57+ cell expansion previously shown by flow cytometry. Each of the patients presented with severe acquired aplastic anemia. TCR beta VDJ and CDR3 were profiled, and genomic DNA was the template. TCRdb re-called the reads with MiXCR, one entry per CDR3 protein. The sample includes around 150,000 distinct CDR3 sequences, about 45% of them seen just once. This specimen comes from a study of CD8+CD57+ T cells in acquired aplastic anemia. The CDR3 is 18 amino acids. After removal of 6 bases from V and 0 bases from J, the junction contained 15 bases not matched to a gene. Germline-derived CDR1 and CDR2 are MDHEN and SYDVKM.

The chain employs TRBV28 and TRBJ2-5, with TRBD1 identical over 8 bases. The sequenced material came from sorted CD4+, CD8+, or CD8+CD57+ T cells (not recorded which) from PBMCs. The source is a human donor with aplastic anemia. The CDR3 nucleotides are TGTGCCAGCAGCCGGGACAGGATGGGGGGACCAGACCAAGAGACCCAGTACTTC. As protein: CASSRDRMGGPDQETQYF.